The clone carrying this TCR beta chain has a single count. Its target is not known. This record comes from a study of long-term antiretroviral therapy in people with HIV. Overall study results and limits: Dominating the repertoire at all time points were the clones that expanded before ART. Researchers lacked any data on ART adherence, viral resistance or therapy changes.

Running of the v3.0 immunoSEQ assay took place at survey level. Per-sample TRB depth target: 40,000-50,000 T-cell genomes. Some clones are missing from TCRdb's copy, which holds only in-frame ones; the method was immunoSEQ multiplex PCR. The sample holds approximately 41,000 clones, 80% seen once. The CDR3 totals 15 residues. The junction had 4 bases not matched to a gene; V was cut back by 4 bases and J by 2 bases. Germline-derived CDR1 and CDR2 are SGHRS and YFSETQ. The genes are TRBV5-1 and TRBJ2-2; 8 positions agree with TRBD1. The origin of this receptor is a man between 18 and 29 years old with HIV. The sequencing used unsorted PBMCs, collected 1.5 years after starting antiretroviral therapy. The CDR3 loop is CASSPGTGNTGELFF. The DNA of the CDR3 is TGCGCCAGCAGCCCTGGGACAGGAAACACCGGGGAGCTGTTTTTT.